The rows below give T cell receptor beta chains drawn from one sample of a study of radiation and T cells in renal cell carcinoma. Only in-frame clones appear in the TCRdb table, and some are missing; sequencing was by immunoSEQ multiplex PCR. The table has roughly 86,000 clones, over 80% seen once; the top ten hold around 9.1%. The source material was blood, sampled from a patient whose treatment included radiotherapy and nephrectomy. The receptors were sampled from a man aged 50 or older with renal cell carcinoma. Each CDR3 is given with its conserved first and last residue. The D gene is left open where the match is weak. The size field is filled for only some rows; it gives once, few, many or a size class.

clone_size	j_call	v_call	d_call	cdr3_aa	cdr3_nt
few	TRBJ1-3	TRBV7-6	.	CASSLERRTAASGNTIYF	TGTGCCAGCAGCTTAGAACGACGGACAGCGGCCTCTGGAAACACCATATATTTT
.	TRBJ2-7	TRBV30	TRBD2	CAWNLAGEGEQYF	TGTGCCTGGAACCTAGCGGGAGAGGGCGAGCAGTACTTC
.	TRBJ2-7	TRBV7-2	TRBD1	CASSSPGQGVSIYEQYF	TGTGCCAGCAGCTCTCCGGGACAGGGGGTATCAATCTACGAGCAGTACTTC
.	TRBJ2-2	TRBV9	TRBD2	CASSPSSGSWSGELFF	TGTGCCAGCAGCCCCAGTAGCGGGAGTTGGTCCGGGGAGCTGTTTTTT
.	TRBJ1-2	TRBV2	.	CASSEVQISGYTF	TGTGCCAGCAGTGAAGTACAGATAAGTGGCTACACCTTC
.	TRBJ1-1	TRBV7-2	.	CASSEAGNTEAFF	TGTGCCAGCAGCGAGGCGGGGAACACTGAAGCTTTCTTT
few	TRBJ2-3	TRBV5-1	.	CASSLNSGRGDTQYF	TGCGCCAGCAGCCTGAACTCGGGCCGGGGGGATACGCAGTATTTT
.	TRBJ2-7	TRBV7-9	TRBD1	CASSPRQGSSYEQYF	TGTGCCAGCAGCCCCCGACAGGGATCCTCCTACGAGCAGTACTTC
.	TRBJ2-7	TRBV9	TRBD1	CASSFGTGNYEQYF	TGTGCCAGCAGCTTTGGGACAGGGAACTACGAGCAGTACTTC
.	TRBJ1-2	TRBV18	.	CASSPARGNYGYTF	TGTGCCAGCTCACCGGCCAGGGGCAACTATGGCTACACCTTC
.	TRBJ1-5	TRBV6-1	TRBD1	CASSEGAGGGQPQHF	TGTGCCAGCAGTGAAGGGGCAGGGGGCGGACAGCCCCAGCATTTT
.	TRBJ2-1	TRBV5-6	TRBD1	CASSLERQGGYLDNEQFF	TGTGCCAGCAGCTTGGAAAGACAGGGTGGGTATTTAGACAATGAGCAGTTCTTC
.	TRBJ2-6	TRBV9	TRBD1	CASSVEGDRGFVGGANVLTF	TGTGCCAGCAGCGTAGAAGGGGACAGGGGTTTTGTCGGTGGGGCCAACGTCCTGACTTTC
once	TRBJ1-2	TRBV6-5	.	CASSYSLVTNYGYTF	TGTGCCAGCAGTTACTCGTTAGTTACCAACTATGGCTACACCTTC
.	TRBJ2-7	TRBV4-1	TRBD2	CASSQTSAYEQYF	TGCGCCAGCAGCCAAACTAGCGCCTACGAGCAGTACTTC
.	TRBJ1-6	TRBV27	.	CASSLVYNSPLHF	TGTGCCAGCAGTTTAGTTTACAATTCACCCCTCCACTTT
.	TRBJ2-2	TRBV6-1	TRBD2	CASSKGLAGNGELFF	TGTGCCAGCAGTAAGGGACTAGCGGGGAACGGGGAGCTGTTTTTT
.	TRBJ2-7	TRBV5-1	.	CASSLDESYEQYF	TGCGCCAGCAGCTTGGACGAATCCTACGAGCAGTACTTC
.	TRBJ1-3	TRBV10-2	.	CASSASGNTIYF	TGCGCCAGCAGTGCATCCGGAAACACCATATATTTT
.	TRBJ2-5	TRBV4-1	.	CASSQDSGSSFQETQYF	TGCGCCAGCAGCCAAGACTCGGGAAGCTCCTTCCAAGAGACCCAGTACTTC
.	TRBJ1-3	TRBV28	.	CASSLSTISGNTIYF	TGTGCCAGCAGCCTCTCGACAATTTCTGGAAACACCATATATTTT
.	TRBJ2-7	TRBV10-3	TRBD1	CAISAGTGAPTLQYF	TGTGCCATCAGTGCCGGGACAGGGGCTCCTACGCTGCAGTACTTC
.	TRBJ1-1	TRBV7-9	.	CASSLGTEAFF	TGTGCCAGCAGCTTGGGTACTGAAGCTTTCTTT
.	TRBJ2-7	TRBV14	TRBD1	CASSLRPGQASWTYEQYF	TGTGCCAGCAGCTTGCGACCCGGACAGGCTTCGTGGACCTACGAGCAGTACTTC
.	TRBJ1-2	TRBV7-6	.	CASSLQFGGRNYGYTF	TGTGCCAGCAGCTTACAGTTTGGGGGGCGCAACTATGGCTACACCTTC
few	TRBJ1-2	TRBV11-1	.	CASSLAGQTYGYTF	TGTGCCAGCAGCTTAGCCGGACAAACCTATGGCTACACCTTC
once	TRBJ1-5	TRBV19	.	CASSIPTSRRNQPQHF	TGTGCCAGTAGTATCCCGACATCCCGACGAAATCAGCCCCAGCATTTT
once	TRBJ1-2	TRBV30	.	CAWSVRDFGGYTF	TGTGCCTGGAGTGTACGGGACTTTGGTGGCTACACCTTC
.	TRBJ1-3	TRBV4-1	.	CASSLRTSGGTGNTIYF	TGCGCCAGCAGCCTAAGGACATCGGGGGGTACAGGAAACACCATATATTTT
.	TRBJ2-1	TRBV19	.	CASKEGIGSYNEQFF	TGTGCCAGTAAAGAGGGGATCGGCTCCTACAATGAGCAGTTCTTC
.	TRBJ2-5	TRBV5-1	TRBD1	CASRGPTGGLEETQYF	TGCGCCAGCAGGGGGCCGACAGGGGGATTGGAAGAGACCCAGTACTTC
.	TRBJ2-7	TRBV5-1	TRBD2	CASSLVTSGSYEQYF	TGCGCCAGCAGCTTGGTGACTAGCGGATCCTACGAGCAGTACTTC
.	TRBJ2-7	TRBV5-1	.	CASSLLSRSYEQYF	TGCGCCAGCAGCTTGCTTAGTAGGTCGTACGAGCAGTACTTC
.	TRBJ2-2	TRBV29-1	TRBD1	CSAQSGGVNTGELFF	TGCAGCGCCCAATCAGGGGGTGTCAACACCGGGGAGCTGTTTTTT
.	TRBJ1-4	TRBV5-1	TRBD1	CASSATGTGVEKLFF	TGCGCCAGCAGCGCGACCGGGACAGGGGTCGAAAAACTGTTTTTT
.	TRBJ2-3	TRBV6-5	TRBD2	CASSRAGGPTDTQYF	TGTGCCAGTTCCCGAGCGGGAGGGCCGACAGATACGCAGTATTTT
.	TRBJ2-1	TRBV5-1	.	CASSRLGDRWDNEQFF	TGCGCCAGCTCGCGACTTGGCGACCGTTGGGACAATGAGCAGTTCTTC
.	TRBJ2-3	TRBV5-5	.	CASSTSFGRTTDTQYF	TGTGCCAGCAGCACGAGTTTCGGGCGGACCACAGATACGCAGTATTTT
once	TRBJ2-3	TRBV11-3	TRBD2	CASSYRLASDTQYF	TGTGCCAGCAGCTACCGACTAGCGTCAGATACGCAGTATTTT
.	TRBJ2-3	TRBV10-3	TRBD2	CAIRPGTSGHENTQYF	TGTGCCATCAGGCCCGGGACTAGCGGGCATGAGAATACGCAGTATTTT
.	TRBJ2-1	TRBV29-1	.	CSVVNWDEQFF	TGCAGCGTGGTCAACTGGGATGAGCAGTTCTTC
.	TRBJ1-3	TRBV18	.	CASSPSRTHGNTIYF	TGTGCCAGCTCACCAAGCAGGACTCACGGGAACACCATATATTTT
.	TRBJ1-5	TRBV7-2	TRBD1	CASSTRQGTSPSQPQHF	TGTGCCAGCAGCACCCGACAGGGTACATCCCCAAGTCAGCCCCAGCATTTT
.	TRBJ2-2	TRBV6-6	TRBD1	CATGQGATGELFF	TGTGCCACCGGACAGGGGGCGACCGGGGAGCTGTTTTTT
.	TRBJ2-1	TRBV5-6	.	CASSFRPAHNEQFF	TGTGCCAGCAGCTTCCGACCGGCTCACAATGAGCAGTTCTTC
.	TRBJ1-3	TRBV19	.	CASRTAGNTIYF	TGTGCCAGCAGGACAGCTGGAAACACCATATATTTT
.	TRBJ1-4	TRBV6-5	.	CASKLGTAEKLFF	TGTGCCAGCAAACTAGGGACGGCCGAAAAACTGTTTTTT
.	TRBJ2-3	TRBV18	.	CASSNEVHNADTQYF	TGTGCCAGCTCGAATGAAGTCCACAACGCAGATACGCAGTATTTT
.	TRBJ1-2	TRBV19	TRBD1	CASSMGQGYTNYGYTF	TGTGCCAGTAGTATGGGACAGGGATATACTAACTATGGCTACACCTTC
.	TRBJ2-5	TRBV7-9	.	CASSLAYREDTQYF	TGTGCCAGCAGCTTAGCGTACAGGGAAGACACCCAGTACTTC
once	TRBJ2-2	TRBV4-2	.	CASSQGFGELFF	TGTGCCAGCAGCCAAGGTTTCGGGGAGCTGTTTTTT
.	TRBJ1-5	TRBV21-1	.	CASSPGQPSNQPQHF	TGTGCCAGCAGCCCGGGACAACCTAGCAATCAGCCCCAGCATTTT
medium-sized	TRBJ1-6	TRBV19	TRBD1	CASSRWDSNSPLHF	TGTGCCAGTAGTCGTTGGGACAGTAATTCACCCCTCCACTTT